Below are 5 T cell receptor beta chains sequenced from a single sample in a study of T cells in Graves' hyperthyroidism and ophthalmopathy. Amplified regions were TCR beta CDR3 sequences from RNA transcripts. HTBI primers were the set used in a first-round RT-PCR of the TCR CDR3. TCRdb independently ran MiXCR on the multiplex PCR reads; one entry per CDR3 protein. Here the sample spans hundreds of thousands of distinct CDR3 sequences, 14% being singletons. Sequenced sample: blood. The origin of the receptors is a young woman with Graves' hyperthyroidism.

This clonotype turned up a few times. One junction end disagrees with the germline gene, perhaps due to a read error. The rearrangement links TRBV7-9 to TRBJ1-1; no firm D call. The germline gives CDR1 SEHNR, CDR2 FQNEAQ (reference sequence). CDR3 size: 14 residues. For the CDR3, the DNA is TGCGCCAGCAGCCAAGACTCAGTATCCACTGAAGCTTTCTTT. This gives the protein CASSQDSVSTEAFF.

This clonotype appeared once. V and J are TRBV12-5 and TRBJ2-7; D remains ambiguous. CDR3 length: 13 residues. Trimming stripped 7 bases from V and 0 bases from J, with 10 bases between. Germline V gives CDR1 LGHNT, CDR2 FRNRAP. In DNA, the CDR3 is TGTGCTAGTGAGAGTTTGGACTCCTACGAGCAGTACTTC. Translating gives CASESLDSYEQYF.

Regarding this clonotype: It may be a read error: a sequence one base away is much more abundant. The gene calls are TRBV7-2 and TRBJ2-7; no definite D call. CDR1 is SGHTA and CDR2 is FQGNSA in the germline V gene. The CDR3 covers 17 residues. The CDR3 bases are TGTGCCAGCGGCTTAGATACCAGTCGAGACTTTACCTACGAGCAGTACTTC. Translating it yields CASGLDTSRDFTYEQYF. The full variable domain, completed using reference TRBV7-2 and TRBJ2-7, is GAGVSQSPSNKVTEKGKDVELRCDPISGHTALYWYRQSLGQGLEFLIYFQGNSAPDKSGLPSDRFSAERTGGSVSTLTIQRTQQEDSAVYLCASGLDTSRDFTYEQYFGPGTRLTVT.

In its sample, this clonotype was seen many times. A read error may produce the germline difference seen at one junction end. In DNA form, the CDR3 reads TGTGCCAGCAGTCAGCCGAGGTACAGCTCCTACAATAAGCAGTTCTTC. Translating it yields CASSQPRYSSYNKQFF. The genes are TRBV6-2 or TRBV6-3 and TRBJ2-1; D is unresolved. Germline V lookup: CDR1 MNHEY, CDR2 SVGEGT. The CDR3 has 16 amino acids.

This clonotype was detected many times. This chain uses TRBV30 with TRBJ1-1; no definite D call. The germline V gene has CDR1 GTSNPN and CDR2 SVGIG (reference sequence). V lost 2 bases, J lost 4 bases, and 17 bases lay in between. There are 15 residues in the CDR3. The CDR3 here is CAWSLKGRRSTEAFF. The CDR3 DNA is TGTGCCTGGAGTTTAAAAGGCCGCCGGAGCACTGAAGCTTTCTTT.